Each of the 18 T cell receptor beta chains below was sequenced from the same sample in a study of human T cells and chemical hapten exposure. Time point specified: pre-sensitization, week 0. Described treatment: therapeutic diphenylcyclopropenone sensitization with weekly scalp DPC. TCRdb re-called the RACE reads with MiXCR, one entry per CDR3 protein. The sample holds 300,000 to 450,000 distinct CDR3 sequences; more than 4.5% are singletons and the top ten take 2.6%. Specimen: whole blood, collected in connection with sensitization to the hapten diphenylcyclopropenone (DPC). These receptors originate from a woman aged 45-65 years with alopecia areata. Some clones in this sample may be carry-over from other donors' samples.

The V and J genes are TRBV10-3 and TRBJ2-1, with TRBD1 identical over 10 bases. Germline V gene lookup returns CDR1 ENHRY and CDR2 SYGVKD. There are 14 residues in the CDR3. The junction had 7 bases not matched to a gene; V was cut back by 10 bases and J by 4 bases. Here the CDR3 DNA reads TGTGCCACCGCCGGGACAGGGGCTTACAATGAGCAGTTCTTC. Protein sequence: CATAGTGAYNEQFF.

The chain uses TRBV20-1 and TRBJ2-7; 12 nucleotides agree with TRBD1. CDR3 length equals 12 residues. V was pared by 5 bases and J by 7 bases, with 3 bases of the junction left unmatched. Germline V CDR1 and CDR2: DFQATT, SNEGSKA (reference sequence). The CDR3 reads CSAGTGGMEQYF. CDR3 DNA sequence: TGCAGTGCTGGGACAGGGGGCATGGAGCAGTACTTC.

The V call is TRBV28, the J call TRBJ1-6, with 7 bases matching TRBD1. Losses at the gene ends were 3 bases for V and 3 bases for J; bases not matched to a gene: 11. Germline V gives CDR1 MDHEN, CDR2 SYDVKM. This CDR3 has 18 residues. CDR3 nucleotides: TGTGCCAGCAGTTTCCCACTCGGGACAGAAAGCTATAATTCACCCCTCCACTTT. This translates into CASSFPLGTESYNSPLHF.

This clonotype was recorded many times. The V gene is TRBV29-1, the J gene TRBJ2-6; no clear D gene. The CDR3 consists of 12 residues. CDR1 is SQVTM and CDR2 is ANQGSEA in the germline V gene. The V end was cut by 5 bases, the J end by 4 bases, with 6 bases between. CDR3 loop: CSVSSGANVLTF. CDR3 DNA: TGCAGCGTTTCCTCCGGGGCCAACGTCCTGACTTTC.

This clonotype showed up just a few times. The J gene is TRBJ1-2, the V gene TRBV28; D gene ambiguous. V gave up 2 bases and J gave up 2 bases, with 3 bases separating them. The CDR3 has 12 residues. Germline V gives CDR1 MDHEN, CDR2 SYDVKM. This CDR3 is CASSLKNYGYTF. As DNA, the CDR3 is TGTGCCAGCAGTTTAAAGAACTATGGCTACACCTTC.

The chain has TRBV7-9 and TRBJ1-6; D is perhaps TRBD1 (6 bases). This CDR3 comprises 14 residues. The V gene's germline CDR1 is SEHNR and CDR2 FQNEAQ (reference sequence). The V end lost 3 bases, the J end lost 9 bases, and 12 bases lay between the germline ends. The CDR3 loop is CASSFGTTGSPLHF. CDR3 coding DNA: TGTGCCAGCAGCTTTGGGACAACCGGTTCACCCCTCCACTTT.

The table lists this clonotype with many counts. The CDR3 DNA is TGTGCCAGCAGCCCTGGGGTTACCGGGGATACGCAGTATTTT. It encodes CASSPGVTGDTQYF. The chain employs TRBV16 and TRBJ2-3; D ambiguous. V gave up 4 bases and J gave up 6 bases, with 14 bases separating them. The CDR3 runs to 14 residues. CDR1 and CDR2 from the germline V gene are KGHSY and FQNENV.

This clonotype was seen repeatedly, ten times or more. V is TRBV5-1 and J is TRBJ2-3, with D possibly matching TRBD1 (6 bases). Germline V CDR1 and CDR2: SGHRS, YFSETQ. The CDR3 has 15 residues. V was shortened by 4 bases and J by 1 base, with 13 bases between the two germline ends. The CDR3 DNA follows: TGCGCCAGCAGCCGGGACATTATGGGCACAGATACGCAGTATTTT. This sequence encodes CASSRDIMGTDTQYF.

This clonotype came up a few times. V usage is TRBV7-8 and J usage is TRBJ2-7; 7 bases are a match to TRBD1. The V and J ends lost 1 base and 4 bases, in that order; junction bases with no gene match: 10. This CDR3 region has 16 residues. Germline loops: CDR1 SGHVS, CDR2 FQNEAQ. CDR3 coding DNA: TGTGCCAGCAGCTTAGAACGGCCAGGGGGATCATACGAGCAGTACTTC. This translates into CASSLERPGGSYEQYF.

This clonotype has more than one count but fewer than ten. The V call is TRBV7-8, the J call TRBJ1-2; unclear D gene. There are 12 residues in the CDR3. V was shortened by 1 base and J by 3 bases, with 3 bases between the two germline ends. Germline CDR1 SGHVS, CDR2 FQNEAQ. The CDR3 DNA reads as TGTGCCAGCAGCTTAGTGCACTATGGCTACACCTTC. Residues: CASSLVHYGYTF.

Many counts were recorded for this clonotype. J is TRBJ2-5 and V is TRBV29-1; possible D gene TRBD1, 5 bases. The V and J ends lost 7 bases and 3 bases respectively, with 18 bases between them. This CDR3 comprises 14 residues. Germline lookup yields CDR1 SQVTM and CDR2 ANQGSEA. CDR3 sequence: CSAPRQGKEETQYF. CDR3 nucleotides: TGCAGCGCCCCCCGGCAGGGAAAAGAAGAGACCCAGTACTTC. Looking up the rest from reference TRBV29-1 and TRBJ2-5 gives the full variable domain: SAVISQKPSRDICQRGTSLTIQCQVDSQVTMMFWYRQQPGQSLTLIATANQGSEATYESGFVIDKFPISRPNLTFSTLTVSNMSPEDSSIYLCSAPRQGKEETQYFGPGTRLLVL.

V usage is TRBV5-1 and J usage is TRBJ1-1; 9 bases fit TRBD1. In germline, CDR1 is SGHRS, CDR2 YFSETQ. The length of the CDR3 is 15 residues. Losses at the gene ends were 0 bases for V and 3 bases for J; bases not matched to a gene: 3. DNA for the CDR3: TGCGCCAGCAGCTTGGGGGGACAGGGAGACACTGAAGCTTTCTTT. Amino acids: CASSLGGQGDTEAFF. Full variable domain (missing parts from reference TRBV5-1 and TRBJ1-1): KAGVTQTPRYLIKTRGQQVTLSCSPISGHRSVSWYQQTPGQGLQFLFEYFSETQRNKGNFPGRFSGRQFSNSRSEMNVSTLELGDSALYLCASSLGGQGDTEAFFGQGTRLTVV.

This clonotype showed up many times. The gene calls are TRBV29-1 and TRBJ1-1, with D possibly TRBD1 on 5 matching bases. The CDR3 contains 13 residues. V shed 8 bases and J shed 0 bases, with 13 bases lying between them. Germline CDR1 SQVTM, CDR2 ANQGSEA. The CDR3 spells CSTRTTMNTEAFF. The DNA for the CDR3 is TGCAGCACCAGGACAACCATGAACACTGAAGCTTTCTTT. The full variable domain, with the rest looked up from reference TRBV29-1 and TRBJ1-1, is SAVISQKPSRDICQRGTSLTIQCQVDSQVTMMFWYRQQPGQSLTLIATANQGSEATYESGFVIDKFPISRPNLTFSTLTVSNMSPEDSSIYLCSTRTTMNTEAFFGQGTRLTVV.

This clonotype came up a few times. The chain links TRBV11-2 to TRBJ2-7; tentative D call: TRBD2 (5 bases). The CDR3 sequence is 14 residues long. With 2 bases removed from V and 7 bases from J, the gap between germline ends came to 15 bases. Germline CDR1 and CDR2: SGHAT and FQNNGV. CDR3 sequence: CASSLQLDRNEQYF. The CDR3 DNA follows: TGTGCCAGCAGCTTACAACTAGACCGGAATGAGCAGTACTTC.

This clonotype was seen ten or more times. The chain has TRBV7-3 and TRBJ2-3; perhaps TRBD2 as D (5 bases). This CDR3 comprises 15 residues. Germline-derived CDR1 and CDR2 are SGHTA and FQGTGA. V lost 2 bases, J lost 2 bases, and 11 bases lay in between. The DNA of the CDR3 is TGTGCCAGCAGCTTATTCGCGACTAACACAGATACGCAGTATTTT. This translates into CASSLFATNTDTQYF.

This clonotype was observed a few times. J is TRBJ2-1 and V is TRBV28; 10 bases fit TRBD2. Per the germline V gene, CDR1 is MDHEN and CDR2 is SYDVKM. CDR3 size: 15 residues. Trimming at V came to 5 bases and at J to 6 bases, leaving 7 bases not matched to a gene. This chain's CDR3 is CASSLSGRAPNEQFF. CDR3 DNA: TGTGCCAGCAGTCTCAGCGGGAGGGCCCCCAATGAGCAGTTCTTC. The variable domain in full, completed from reference TRBV28 and TRBJ2-1, reads DVKVTQSSRYLVKRTGEKVFLECVQDMDHENMFWYRQDPGLGLRLIYFSYDVKMKEKGDIPEGYSVSREKKERFSLILESASTNQTSMYLCASSLSGRAPNEQFFGPGTRLTVL.

V is TRBV28 and J is TRBJ2-7; D assignment may be TRBD1 or TRBD2 (5 bases each). V gave up 3 bases and J gave up 2 bases, with 11 bases separating them. CDR1 is MDHEN, CDR2 SYDVKM, per germline. CDR3 size: 14 residues. The CDR3 bases are TGTGCCAGCAGTTTCCCCGGGACCGCCTACGAGCAGTACTTC. Residues: CASSFPGTAYEQYF.

This clonotype has a handful of counts. The rearrangement links TRBV30 to TRBJ2-1; 7 bases line up with TRBD2. CDR3 length: 14 amino acids. The V gene's germline CDR1 is GTSNPN and CDR2 SVGIG (reference sequence). Trimming took 3 bases from V and 6 from J; bases not matched to a gene: 8. The CDR3 nucleotides read TGTGCCTGGAGAGATCTGGGACTATCCAATGAGCAGTTCTTC. Translating it yields CAWRDLGLSNEQFF.